Following are 9 T cell receptor beta chains from one sample sequenced in a study of response to subunit inactivated influenza vaccine (dated by TCRdb to the late 2010s). Libraries were constructed by RT-PCR. Data came from an Illumina HiSeq 2500. TCRdb trimmed public reads at Q25 via fastp, called clones via MiXCR and kept in-frame beta chains. Each entry is one CDR3 protein sequence, shown with its most common DNA and genes. Here the sample has more than 600,000 distinct CDR3 sequences; around a sixth occur a single time. In total, the top ten clones hold about 11% of the sample. The sequencing here drew on PBMCs from blood, taken 5 days after vaccination. The receptors here all came from a man aged 50-59 years who received an inactivated influenza vaccine. Donor details come from another sample of the same person, matched by shared clones.

This clonotype was observed at least ten times. The chain links TRBV29-1 to TRBJ2-1; D call uncertain. CDR3 length equals 14 residues. Germline lookup yields CDR1 SQVTM and CDR2 ANQGSEA. The V and J ends lost 0 bases and 3 bases respectively, with 9 bases between them. CDR3 sequence reads: CSVEDFADYNEQFF. CDR3 DNA sequence: TGCAGCGTTGAAGATTTTGCGGACTACAATGAGCAGTTCTTC.

The chain is built from TRBV5-6 and TRBJ2-7; perhaps TRBD2 as D (6 bases). The germline CDR1 and CDR2 sequences are SGHDT and YYEEEE. The CDR3 has 14 residues. The V and J ends lost 4 bases and 5 bases respectively, with 16 bases between them. As DNA, the CDR3 is TGTGCCAGCAGCCGGTACGGAGGGTCCCACGAGCAGTACTTC. Translated, it gives CASSRYGGSHEQYF.

This clonotype appeared many times. The chain couples TRBV20-1 to TRBJ2-1, with TRBD2 matching over 11 bases. The CDR3 consists of 14 residues. Losses at the gene ends were 6 bases for V and 2 bases for J; bases not matched to a gene: 3. Germline V gives CDR1 DFQATT, CDR2 SNEGSKA (reference sequence). For the CDR3, the DNA is TGCAGTGCACCGACTAGCGGGGCCTACAATGAGCAGTTCTTC. Its protein product is CSAPTSGAYNEQFF.

DNA for the CDR3: TGCAGTGCTGGACTAGCGGGGGGATGGGAGCAGTACTTC. It yields the protein CSAGLAGGWEQYF. The chain couples TRBV20-1 to TRBJ2-7; TRBD2 matches 14 bases. This CDR3 has 13 amino acids. With 5 bases clipped from V and 7 bases from J, the junction kept 4 bases outside the gene matches. Germline-derived CDR1 and CDR2 are DFQATT and SNEGSKA (reference sequence).

This clonotype was counted only a few times. The rearrangement joins TRBV15 to TRBJ2-5; D gene unclear. Trimming shortened V by 6 bases and J by 0 bases, and 8 bases separated the two germline ends. There are 13 residues in the CDR3. Germline V lookup: CDR1 LNHNV, CDR2 YYDKDF (reference sequence). The CDR3 bases are TGTGCCACCAGTTACGAGTACCAAGAGACCCAGTACTTC. Protein: CATSYEYQETQYF. The whole variable domain, filled in from reference TRBV15 and TRBJ2-5, reads DAMVIQNPRYQVTQFGKPVTLSCSQTLNHNVMYWYQQKSSQAPKLLFHYYDKDFNNEADTPDNFQSRRPNTSFCFLDIRSPGLGDTAMYLCATSYEYQETQYFGPGTRLLVL.

The chain has TRBV19 and TRBJ2-1, with TRBD2 matching 15 bases. The germline gives CDR1 LNHDA, CDR2 SQIVND (reference sequence). The CDR3 loop spans 16 amino acids. V shed 1 base and J 9 bases; nucleotides not matched to a gene: 4. The CDR3 spells CASSIVGLAGGSEQFF. CDR3 DNA sequence: TGTGCCAGTAGTATAGTAGGACTAGCGGGAGGGTCTGAGCAGTTCTTC.

This clonotype appeared many times. The chain carries TRBV29-1 and TRBJ2-1; D tentatively fits TRBD1 or TRBD2 (5 bases each). The CDR3 loop spans 13 amino acids. CDR1 and CDR2 from the germline V gene are SQVTM and ANQGSEA. The ends were cut back, 8 bases at V and 0 bases at J, with 11 bases in the middle. CDR3 amino acids: CSLGPRSYNEQFF. DNA for the CDR3: TGCAGCCTGGGACCGCGCTCCTACAATGAGCAGTTCTTC.

V usage is TRBV28 and J usage is TRBJ2-2; the D is unclear. Germline CDR1 is MDHEN and CDR2 is SYDVKM. Trimming left V 3 bases short and J 6 bases short, with 8 bases between. This CDR3 is 13 amino acids long. The CDR3 spells CASSFVVPGELFF. CDR3 sequence (DNA): TGTGCCAGCAGTTTTGTGGTACCCGGGGAGCTGTTTTTT.

This clonotype was picked up a small number of times. The gene calls are TRBV29-1 and TRBJ1-1, with D perhaps TRBD1 (5 bases). Germline V CDR1 and CDR2: SQVTM, ANQGSEA. The CDR3 totals 13 residues. V was clipped by 5 bases and J by 2 bases, with 12 bases between them. For the CDR3, the DNA is TGCAGCGTTCAGGGATTTGGTAACACTGAAGCTTTCTTT. Protein product: CSVQGFGNTEAFF.